This TCR beta chain appears in the sequencing data of a study of T-cell memory formation after mild COVID-19. TCR alpha and TCR beta cDNA libraries carrying sample barcodes and UMIs were produced by 5'RACE using constant-segment primers. TCRdb passed the 5' RACE reads through MiXCR, listing each CDR3 protein once. Here the sample spans about 130,000 distinct CDR3 sequences, 16% being singletons. Sequencing was done on a sample of PBMCs or a T cell subset sorted from them (not recorded which). This TCR was recovered from an adult woman who had mild COVID-19 (a few samples of this study predate the infection). Cell type and time point are not known.

CDR3 coding DNA: TGTGCCAGCAGTGGGGGACTAGGGCAATACAATGAGCAGTTCTTC. Its translation is CASSGGLGQYNEQFF. This chain uses TRBV12-3 or TRBV12-4 with TRBJ2-1; 8 bases map to TRBD2. V shed 5 bases, J shed 4 bases, and the junction held 7 bases outside the gene matches. The CDR3 has 15 residues.